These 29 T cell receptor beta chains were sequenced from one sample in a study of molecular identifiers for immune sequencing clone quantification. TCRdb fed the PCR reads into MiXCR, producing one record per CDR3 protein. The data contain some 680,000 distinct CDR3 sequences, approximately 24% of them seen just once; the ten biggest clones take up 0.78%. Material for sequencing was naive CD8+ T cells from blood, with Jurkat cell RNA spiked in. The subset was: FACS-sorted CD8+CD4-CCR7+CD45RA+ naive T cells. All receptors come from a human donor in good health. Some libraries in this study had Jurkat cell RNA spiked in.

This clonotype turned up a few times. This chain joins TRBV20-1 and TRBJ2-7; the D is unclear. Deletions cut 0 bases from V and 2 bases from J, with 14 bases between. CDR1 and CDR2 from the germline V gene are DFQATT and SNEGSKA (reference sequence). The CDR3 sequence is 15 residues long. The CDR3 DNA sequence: TGCAGTGCTAGAGAGACGACTGCCGCAACCTACGAGCAGTACTTC. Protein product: CSARETTAATYEQYF.

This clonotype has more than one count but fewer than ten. The CDR3, as DNA: TGTGCCAGCAGCCCGCCGCTAGCGGCCCTCAATGAGCAGTTCTTC. Translation gives CASSPPLAALNEQFF. The chain has TRBV9 and TRBJ2-1; 7 positions match TRBD2. The V gene end was trimmed by 4 bases and the J gene end by 6 bases; junction bases not matched to a gene: 10. The germline gives CDR1 SGDLS, CDR2 YYNGEE. The CDR3 totals 15 residues.

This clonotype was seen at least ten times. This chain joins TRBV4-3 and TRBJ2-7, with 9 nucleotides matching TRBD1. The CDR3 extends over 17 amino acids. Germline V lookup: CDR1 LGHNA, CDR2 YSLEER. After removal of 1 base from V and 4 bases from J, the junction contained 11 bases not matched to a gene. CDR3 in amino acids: CASSQGGPGQGSYEQYF. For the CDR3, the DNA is TGCGCCAGCAGCCAAGGAGGTCCGGGACAGGGTTCGTACGAGCAGTACTTC.

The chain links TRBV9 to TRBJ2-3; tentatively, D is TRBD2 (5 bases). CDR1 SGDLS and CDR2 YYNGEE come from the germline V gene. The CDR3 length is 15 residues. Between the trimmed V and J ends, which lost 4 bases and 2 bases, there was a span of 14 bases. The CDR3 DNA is TGTGCCAGCAGCCCCCTAGCCCCACCCACAGATACGCAGTATTTT. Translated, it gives CASSPLAPPTDTQYF.

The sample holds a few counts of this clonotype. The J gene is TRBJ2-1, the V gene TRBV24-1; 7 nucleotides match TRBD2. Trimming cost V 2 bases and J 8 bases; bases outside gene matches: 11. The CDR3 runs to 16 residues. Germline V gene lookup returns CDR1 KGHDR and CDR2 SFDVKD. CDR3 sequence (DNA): TGTGCCACCAGTGATTCCATGACTAGCATCATCGATGAGCAGTTCTTC. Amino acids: CATSDSMTSIIDEQFF.

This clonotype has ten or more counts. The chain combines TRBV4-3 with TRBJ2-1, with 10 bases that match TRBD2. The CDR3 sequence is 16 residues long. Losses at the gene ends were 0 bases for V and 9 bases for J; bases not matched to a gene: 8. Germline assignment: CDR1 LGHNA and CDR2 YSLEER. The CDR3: CASSQDPSGGASEQFF. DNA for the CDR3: TGCGCCAGCAGCCAAGACCCCAGCGGGGGGGCTTCTGAGCAGTTCTTC.

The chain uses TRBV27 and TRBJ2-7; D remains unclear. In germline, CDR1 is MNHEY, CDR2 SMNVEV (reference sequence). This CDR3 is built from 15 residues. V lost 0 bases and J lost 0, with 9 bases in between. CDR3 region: CASSLSQWPSYEQYF. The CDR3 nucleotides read TGTGCCAGCAGTTTATCACAGTGGCCCTCCTACGAGCAGTACTTC.

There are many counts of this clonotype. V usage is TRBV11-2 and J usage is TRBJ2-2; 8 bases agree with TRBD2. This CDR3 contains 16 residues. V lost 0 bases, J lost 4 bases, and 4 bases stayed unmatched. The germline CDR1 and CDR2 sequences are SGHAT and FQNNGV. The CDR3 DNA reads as TGTGCCAGCAGCTTAGATCCTCTAGCGGGCACCGGGGAGCTGTTTTTT. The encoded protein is CASSLDPLAGTGELFF. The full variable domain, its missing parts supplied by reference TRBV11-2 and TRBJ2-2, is EAGVAQSPRYKIIEKRQSVAFWCNPISGHATLYWYQQILGQGPKLLIQFQNNGVVDDSQLPKDRFSAERLKGVDSTLKIQPAKLEDSAVYLCASSLDPLAGTGELFFGEGSRLTVL.

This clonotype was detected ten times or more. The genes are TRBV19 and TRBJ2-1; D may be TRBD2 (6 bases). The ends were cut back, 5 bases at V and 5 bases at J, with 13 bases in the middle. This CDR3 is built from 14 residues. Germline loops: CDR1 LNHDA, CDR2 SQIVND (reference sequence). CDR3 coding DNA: TGTGCCAGTAGTCTGTGGGCTAGCGACAATGAGCAGTTCTTC. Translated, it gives CASSLWASDNEQFF.

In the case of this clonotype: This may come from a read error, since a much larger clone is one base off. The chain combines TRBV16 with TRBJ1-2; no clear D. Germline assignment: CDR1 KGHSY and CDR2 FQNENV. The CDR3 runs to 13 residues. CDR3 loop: CAGSHSNNYGYTF. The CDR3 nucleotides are TGTGCCGGCAGCCACTCCAACAACTATGGCTACACCTTC.

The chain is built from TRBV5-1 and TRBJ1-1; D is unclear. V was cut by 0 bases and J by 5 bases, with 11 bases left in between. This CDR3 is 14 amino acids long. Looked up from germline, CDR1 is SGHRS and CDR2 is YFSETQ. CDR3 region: CASSLDTPRTEAFF. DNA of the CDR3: TGCGCCAGCAGCTTGGATACTCCGAGGACTGAAGCTTTCTTT.

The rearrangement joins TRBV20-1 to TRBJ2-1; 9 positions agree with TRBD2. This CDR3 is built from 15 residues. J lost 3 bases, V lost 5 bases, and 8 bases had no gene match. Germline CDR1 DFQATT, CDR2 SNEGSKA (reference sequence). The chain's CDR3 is CSAPGLASYYNEQFF. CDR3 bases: TGCAGTGCTCCAGGACTAGCGTCCTACTACAATGAGCAGTTCTTC.

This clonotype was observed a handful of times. This CDR3 reads CASSPPPTAQETQYF. CDR3 bases: TGTGCCAGCAGCCCCCCCCCCACCGCCCAAGAGACCCAGTACTTC. The rearrangement joins TRBV7-6 to TRBJ2-5; D unclear. V dropped 5 bases and J dropped 1 base, with 14 bases sitting between them. The germline gives CDR1 SGHVS, CDR2 FNYEAQ. The CDR3 is 15 amino acids. Filled out from reference TRBV7-6 and TRBJ2-5, the complete variable domain reads GAGVSQSPRYKVTKRGQDVALRCDPISGHVSLYWYRQALGQGPEFLTYFNYEAQQDKSGLPNDRFSAERPEGSISTLTIQRTEQRDSAMYRCASSPPPTAQETQYFGPGTRLLVL.

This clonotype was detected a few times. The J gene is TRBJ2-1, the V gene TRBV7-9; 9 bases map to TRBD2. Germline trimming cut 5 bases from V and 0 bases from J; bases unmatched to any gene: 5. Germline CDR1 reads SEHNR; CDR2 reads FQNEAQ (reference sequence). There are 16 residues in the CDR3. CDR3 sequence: CASSPGSGSSYNEQFF. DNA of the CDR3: TGTGCCAGCAGCCCAGGTAGCGGGAGCTCCTACAATGAGCAGTTCTTC.

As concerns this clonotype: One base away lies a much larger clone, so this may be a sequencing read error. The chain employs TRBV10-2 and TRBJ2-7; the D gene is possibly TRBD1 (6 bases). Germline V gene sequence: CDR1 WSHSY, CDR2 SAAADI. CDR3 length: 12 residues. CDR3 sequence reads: CASSARGTPTWF. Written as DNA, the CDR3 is TGCGCCAGCAGCGCGAGGGGGACACCAACCTGGTTC.

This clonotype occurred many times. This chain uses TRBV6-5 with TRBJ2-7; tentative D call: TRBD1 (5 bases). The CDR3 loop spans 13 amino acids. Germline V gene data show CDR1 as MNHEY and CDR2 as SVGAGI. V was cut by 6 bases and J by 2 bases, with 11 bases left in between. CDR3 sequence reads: CASRWGATYEQYF. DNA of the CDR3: TGTGCCAGCAGGTGGGGCGCAACCTACGAGCAGTACTTC.

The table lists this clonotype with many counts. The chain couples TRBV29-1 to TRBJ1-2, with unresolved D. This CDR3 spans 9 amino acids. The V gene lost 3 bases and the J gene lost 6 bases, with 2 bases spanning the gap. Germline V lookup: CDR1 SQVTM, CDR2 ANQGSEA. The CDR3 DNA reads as TGCAGCGTTGATCATGGCTACACCTTC. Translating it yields CSVDHGYTF.

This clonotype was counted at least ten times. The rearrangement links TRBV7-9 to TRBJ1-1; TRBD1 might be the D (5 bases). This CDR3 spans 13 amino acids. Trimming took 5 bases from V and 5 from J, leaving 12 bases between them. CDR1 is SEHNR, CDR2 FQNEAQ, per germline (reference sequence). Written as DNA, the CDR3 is TGTGCCAGCAGCCCGAATGACAGAACTGAAGCTTTCTTT. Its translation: CASSPNDRTEAFF.

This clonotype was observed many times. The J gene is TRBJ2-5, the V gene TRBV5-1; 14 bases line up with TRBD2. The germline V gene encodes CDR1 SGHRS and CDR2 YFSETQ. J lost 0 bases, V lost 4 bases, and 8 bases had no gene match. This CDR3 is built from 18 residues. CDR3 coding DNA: TGCGCCAGCAGCCTGGAATGGACTAGCGGGAGGTACCAAGAGACCCAGTACTTC. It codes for CASSLEWTSGRYQETQYF.

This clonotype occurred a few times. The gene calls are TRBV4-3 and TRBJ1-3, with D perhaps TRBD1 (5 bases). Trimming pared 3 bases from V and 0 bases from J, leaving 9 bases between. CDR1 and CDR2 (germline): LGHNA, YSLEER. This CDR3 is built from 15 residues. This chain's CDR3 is CASSQTASSGNTIYF. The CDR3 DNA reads TGCGCCAGCAGCCAGACAGCCTCCTCTGGAAACACCATATATTTT.

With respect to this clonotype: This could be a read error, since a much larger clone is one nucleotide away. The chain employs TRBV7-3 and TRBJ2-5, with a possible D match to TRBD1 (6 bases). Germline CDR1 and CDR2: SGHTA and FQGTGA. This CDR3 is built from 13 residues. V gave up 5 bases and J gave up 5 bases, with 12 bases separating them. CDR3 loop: CASSETGMETQYF. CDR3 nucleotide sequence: TGTGCCAGCAGCGAAACAGGGATGGAGACCCAGTACTTC.

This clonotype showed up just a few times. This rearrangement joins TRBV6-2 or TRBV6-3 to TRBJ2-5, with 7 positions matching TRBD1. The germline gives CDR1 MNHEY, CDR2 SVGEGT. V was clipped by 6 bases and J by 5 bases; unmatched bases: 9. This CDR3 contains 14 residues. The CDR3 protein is CASSPQGVAETQYF. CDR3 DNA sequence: TGTGCCAGCAGCCCCCAGGGGGTCGCGGAGACCCAGTACTTC.

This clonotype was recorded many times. This CDR3 reads CASSHGFAGGSGYEQYF. CDR3 nucleotide sequence: TGCGCCAGCAGCCACGGCTTTGCAGGGGGTTCGGGCTACGAGCAGTACTTC. This chain uses TRBV4-3 with TRBJ2-7; 7 nucleotides match TRBD1. Unmatched junction bases numbered 14, after V lost 3 bases and J lost 3 bases. The CDR3 has 17 residues. Germline CDR1 is LGHNA and CDR2 is YSLEER.

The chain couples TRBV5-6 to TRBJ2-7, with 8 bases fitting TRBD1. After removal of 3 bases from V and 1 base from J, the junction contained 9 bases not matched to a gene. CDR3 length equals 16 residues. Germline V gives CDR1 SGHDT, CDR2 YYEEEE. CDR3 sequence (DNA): TGTGCCAGCAGCTCTCCGGGACAGGTTGAATCCTACGAGCAGTACTTC. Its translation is CASSSPGQVESYEQYF.

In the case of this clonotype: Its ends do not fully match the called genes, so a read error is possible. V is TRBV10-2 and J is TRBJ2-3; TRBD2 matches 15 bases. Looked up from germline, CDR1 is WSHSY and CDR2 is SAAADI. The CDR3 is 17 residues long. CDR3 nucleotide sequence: TGCGCCAGCAGGGGACTAGCGGGAGGATTGATCACAGACACGCAGTATTTT. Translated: CASRGLAGGLITDTQYF.

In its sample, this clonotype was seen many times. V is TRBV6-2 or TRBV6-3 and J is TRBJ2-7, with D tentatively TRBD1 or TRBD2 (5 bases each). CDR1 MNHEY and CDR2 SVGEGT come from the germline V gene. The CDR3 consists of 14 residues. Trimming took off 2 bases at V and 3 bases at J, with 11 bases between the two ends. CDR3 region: CASSYTGQSYEQYF. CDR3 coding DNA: TGTGCCAGCAGTTACACGGGGCAGAGCTACGAGCAGTACTTC.

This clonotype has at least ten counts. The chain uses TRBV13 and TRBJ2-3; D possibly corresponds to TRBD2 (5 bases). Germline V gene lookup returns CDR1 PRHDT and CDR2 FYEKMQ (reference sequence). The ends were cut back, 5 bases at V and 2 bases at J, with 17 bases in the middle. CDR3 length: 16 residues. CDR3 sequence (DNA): TGTGCCAGCAGCCTACATTCTAGCAAGTTCACAGATACGCAGTATTTT. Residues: CASSLHSSKFTDTQYF. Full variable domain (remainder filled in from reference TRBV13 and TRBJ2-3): AAGVIQSPRHLIKEKRETATLKCYPIPRHDTVYWYQQGPGQDPQFLISFYEKMQSDKGSIPDRFSAQQFSDYHSELNMSSLELGDSALYFCASSLHSSKFTDTQYFGPGTRLTVL.

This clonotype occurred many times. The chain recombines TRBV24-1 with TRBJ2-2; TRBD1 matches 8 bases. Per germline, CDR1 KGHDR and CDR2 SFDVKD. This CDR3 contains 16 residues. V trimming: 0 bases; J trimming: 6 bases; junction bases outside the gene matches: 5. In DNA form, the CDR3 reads TGTGCCACCAGTGATTTGCAGGGGGCGAGCTCCGGGGAGCTGTTTTTT. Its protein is CATSDLQGASSGELFF.

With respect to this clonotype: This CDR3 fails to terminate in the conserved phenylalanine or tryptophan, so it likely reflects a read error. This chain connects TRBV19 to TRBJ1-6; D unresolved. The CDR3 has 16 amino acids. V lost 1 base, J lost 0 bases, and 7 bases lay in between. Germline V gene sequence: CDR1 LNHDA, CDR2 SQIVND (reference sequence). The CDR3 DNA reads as TGTGCCAGTAGTATAGGGGCGAGCTCCTATAATTCACCCCTCCACTCT. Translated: CASSIGASSYNSPLHS.